Following are 7 T cell receptor beta chains from one sample sequenced in a study of beta chain features in type 1 diabetes. General observations from the study: People with Type 1 diabetes carried modestly yet significantly shorter TCRB CDR3s in all four CD4+ subsets.

The whole isolated RNA underwent reverse transcription, so sequencing captured expressed TCRB transcripts. Profiling relied on immunoSEQ multiplex PCR, and the TCRdb table lists in-frame clones only, not all of them. The table lists under 300,000 clones, 11% of them singletons. No antigen is known for these receptors. Material for sequencing was naive CD4+ T cells from blood. The origin of the receptors is a man younger than 45 with type 1 diabetes.

The rearrangement uses TRBV19 and TRBJ1-2; TRBD1 agrees at 9 bases. V lost 5 bases, J lost 8 bases, and 9 bases stayed unmatched. The V gene's germline CDR1 is LNHDA and CDR2 SQIVND (reference sequence). This CDR3 region has 14 residues. CDR3 amino acids: CASSETGGGSGYTF. The CDR3 DNA sequence: TGTGCCAGTAGTGAGACAGGGGGTGGCAGCGGCTACACCTTC.

The CDR3 loop reads CASSFATSGGANEQFF. DNA of the CDR3: TGTGCCAGCAGTTTTGCCACTAGCGGGGGGGCGAATGAGCAGTTCTTC. J is TRBJ2-1 and V is TRBV27; 13 nucleotides agree with TRBD2. CDR3 length: 16 amino acids. Germline CDR1 is MNHEY and CDR2 is SMNVEV (reference sequence). V gave up 3 bases and J gave up 7 bases; unmatched junction bases: 6.

This clone was observed a few times. This rearrangement joins TRBV14 to TRBJ2-3; D ambiguous. Between the trimmed V and J ends, which lost 0 bases and 6 bases, there was a span of 7 bases. This CDR3 has 13 amino acids. Germline V gives CDR1 SGHDN, CDR2 FVKESK. CDR3: CASSQEVEDTQYF. CDR3 nucleotides: TGTGCCAGCAGCCAAGAGGTCGAGGATACGCAGTATTTT. The full variable domain, with the rest looked up from reference TRBV14 and TRBJ2-3, is EAGVTQFPSHSVIEKGQTVTLRCDPISGHDNLYWYRRVMGKEIKFLLHFVKESKQDESGMPNNRFLAERTGGTYSTLKVQPAELEDSGVYFCASSQEVEDTQYFGPGTRLTVL.

In its sample, this clone was seen a few times. This chain links TRBV11-2 with TRBJ2-3; 7 bases agree with TRBD2. CDR3 size: 14 residues. V trimming: 1 base; J trimming: 4 bases; junction bases outside the gene matches: 2. CDR1 is SGHAT and CDR2 is FQNNGV in the germline V gene. CDR3 DNA: TGTGCCAGCAGCTTAGTGGGGGGGGCAGATACGCAGTATTTT. Translating it yields CASSLVGGADTQYF. The whole variable domain, remainder taken from reference TRBV11-2 and TRBJ2-3, is EAGVAQSPRYKIIEKRQSVAFWCNPISGHATLYWYQQILGQGPKLLIQFQNNGVVDDSQLPKDRFSAERLKGVDSTLKIQPAKLEDSAVYLCASSLVGGADTQYFGPGTRLTVL.

The genes are TRBV19 and TRBJ1-6; TRBD1 matches at 7 bases. The trim removed 10 bases at V and 1 base at J, leaving 10 bases unmatched. CDR1 is LNHDA, CDR2 SQIVND, per germline (reference sequence). CDR3 length equals 16 residues. The CDR3: CATRRQGGSYNSPLHF. The CDR3 coding sequence is TGTGCCACCCGAAGACAGGGAGGATCCTATAATTCACCCCTCCACTTT.

This clone came up a few times. The chain carries TRBV27 and TRBJ2-7; 8 nucleotides match TRBD2. V was pared by 2 bases and J by 4 bases, with 7 bases of the junction left unmatched. CDR3 length equals 15 residues. The germline V gene encodes CDR1 MNHEY and CDR2 SMNVEV (reference sequence). The CDR3 spells CASSLTWGGGYEQYF. In nucleotides, the CDR3 is TGTGCCAGCAGTTTAACTTGGGGCGGGGGGTACGAGCAGTACTTC.

This clone was seen a handful of times. This chain connects TRBV6-5 to TRBJ2-1, with D possibly TRBD1 on 6 matching bases. This CDR3 is 15 amino acids long. Looked up from germline, CDR1 is MNHEY and CDR2 is SVGAGI. Trimming pared 4 bases from V and 7 bases from J, leaving 17 bases between. For the CDR3, the DNA is TGTGCCAGCAGTTTGGACAGAGGAGGATCAAATGAGCAGTTCTTC. Its protein product is CASSLDRGGSNEQFF.